What follows are 17 T cell receptor beta chains derived from one specimen sequenced in a study of shared clonotypes between healthy human individuals. The repertoire was sequenced with immunoSEQ multiplex PCR; TCRdb's copy has only in-frame clones and lacks some. The sample contains more than 400,000 clones, roughly 95% of which appear only once. Material for sequencing was naive CD4+ T cells sorted from blood. Subset specified: CD45RA+ positively selected. The receptors originated from a woman in her 30s in good health.

This chain uses TRBV5-8 with TRBJ1-2; D is perhaps TRBD1 (6 bases). The germline V and J ends were trimmed by 4 bases and 7 bases, with 23 bases remaining between them. Germline assignment: CDR1 SGHTS and CDR2 YDEGEE. The CDR3 consists of 16 residues. The CDR3, as DNA: TGTGCCAGCAGCCGCGGGGACCTACAGGGTATATCTGGCTACACCTTC. Its translation: CASSRGDLQGISGYTF.

A remark on this clone: The same CDR3 is also encoded by other DNA sequences in this sample. The J gene is TRBJ2-2, the V gene TRBV25-1; no clear D gene. The germline gives CDR1 MGHDK, CDR2 SYGVNS. V was shortened by 0 bases and J by 0 bases, with 8 bases between the two germline ends. This CDR3 spans 16 amino acids. CDR3 loop: CASSEYGRANTGELFF. As DNA, the CDR3 is TGTGCCAGCAGTGAATATGGTAGGGCGAACACCGGGGAGCTGTTTTTT. The whole variable domain, filled in from reference TRBV25-1 and TRBJ2-2, reads EADIYQTPRYLVIGTGKKITLECSQTMGHDKMYWYQQDPGMELHLIHYSYGVNSTEKGDLSSESTVSRIRTEHFPLTLESARPSHTSQYLCASSEYGRANTGELFFGEGSRLTVL.

This clone was observed a few times. An end of the junction does not agree with germline; a read error may underlie this. The chain has TRBV2 and TRBJ1-2, with no clear D. The CDR3 has 11 residues. Germline V gene lookup returns CDR1 SNHLY and CDR2 FYNNEI. CDR3 DNA: TGTGCCAGCACTGAAGTGGAGGGCTACACCTTC. It encodes CASTEVEGYTF.

DNA of the CDR3: TGTGCCAGCAGCTCGTTAGCGGATAGCACAGATACGCAGTATTTT. This translates into CASSSLADSTDTQYF. The chain uses TRBV5-4 and TRBJ2-3, with D perhaps matching TRBD2 (6 bases). Germline V lookup: CDR1 SGHNT, CDR2 YYREEE (reference sequence). Trimming removed 3 bases from V and 0 bases from J, with 11 bases in between. CDR3 length: 15 amino acids.

The chain uses TRBV13 and TRBJ1-2; D ambiguous. Deletions cut 2 bases from V and 7 bases from J, with 8 bases between. Germline CDR1 and CDR2: PRHDT and FYEKMQ (reference sequence). CDR3 length: 12 residues. The CDR3 DNA reads TGTGCCAGCAGCTTATCGTCGCGTGGCTACACCTTC. It specifies CASSLSSRGYTF. Together with reference TRBV13 and TRBJ1-2, the CDR3 gives the full variable domain: AAGVIQSPRHLIKEKRETATLKCYPIPRHDTVYWYQQGPGQDPQFLISFYEKMQSDKGSIPDRFSAQQFSDYHSELNMSSLELGDSALYFCASSLSSRGYTFGSGTRLTVV.

The rearrangement joins TRBV6-4 to TRBJ2-1; TRBD1 might be the D (5 bases). This CDR3 is built from 15 residues. Germline CDR1 MRHNA, CDR2 SNTAGT. With 10 bases removed from V and 5 bases from J, the gap between germline ends came to 21 bases. The chain's CDR3 is CAIKARGSRDNEQFF. As DNA, the CDR3 is TGTGCCATCAAGGCTAGGGGCTCCCGCGACAATGAGCAGTTCTTC.

The chain has TRBV28 and TRBJ2-7, with TRBD2 matching 10 bases. The length of the CDR3 is 14 residues. The ends lost 6 bases at V and 7 bases at J; junction bases unmatched: 9. The V gene's germline CDR1 is MDHEN and CDR2 SYDVKM. In DNA form, the CDR3 reads TGTGCCAGCAGCACCAGCGGGAGGGTGGGGGAGCAGTACTTC. It yields the protein CASSTSGRVGEQYF.

This clone appeared once. J is TRBJ2-3 and V is TRBV7-9, with D unresolved. This CDR3 has 12 residues. With 2 bases removed from V and 4 bases from J, the gap between germline ends came to 4 bases. Germline V lookup: CDR1 SEHNR, CDR2 FQNEAQ (reference sequence). The CDR3 DNA reads as TGTGCCAGCAGCTTATCCTCAGATACGCAGTATTTT. This sequence encodes CASSLSSDTQYF.

The gene calls are TRBV7-9 and TRBJ1-4; no definite D call. The germline V and J ends were trimmed by 6 bases and 3 bases, with 14 bases remaining between them. The CDR3 runs to 15 residues. Germline V lookup: CDR1 SEHNR, CDR2 FQNEAQ (reference sequence). The CDR3 reads CASRKSASANEKLFF. In DNA form, the CDR3 reads TGTGCCAGCAGGAAGTCGGCAAGCGCTAATGAAAAACTGTTTTTT.

The V and J genes are TRBV27 and TRBJ1-4, with D possibly matching TRBD1 (6 bases). Germline V CDR1 and CDR2: MNHEY, SMNVEV (reference sequence). CDR3 length: 14 amino acids. Trimming stripped 3 bases from V and 5 bases from J, with 10 bases between. The CDR3 nucleotides read TGTGCCAGCAGTTTCAGGGGAGAGAATGAAAAACTGTTTTTT. Translated, it gives CASSFRGENEKLFF.

The chain is built from TRBV27 and TRBJ1-5; 7 bases align to TRBD1. Germline V gene data show CDR1 as MNHEY and CDR2 as SMNVEV (reference sequence). Germline trimming cut 6 bases from V and 0 bases from J; bases unmatched to any gene: 5. The CDR3 length is 15 residues. In nucleotides, the CDR3 is TGTGCCAGCAGCTCACAGGGGTATAGCAATCAGCCCCAGCATTTT. Amino acid sequence: CASSSQGYSNQPQHF.

The V gene is TRBV5-1, the J gene TRBJ1-5; D may be TRBD1 (5 bases). Germline V gives CDR1 SGHRS, CDR2 YFSETQ. CDR3 length: 14 amino acids. V was clipped by 1 base and J by 5 bases, with 10 bases between them. CDR3 DNA: TGCGCCAGCAGCTTGCGGGGGAGGGATCAGCCCCAGCATTTT. Translating gives CASSLRGRDQPQHF.

V gene TRBV28 combines with J gene TRBJ1-5; D is perhaps TRBD1 (6 bases). The CDR3 is 15 amino acids. Germline V gene lookup returns CDR1 MDHEN and CDR2 SYDVKM. V was cut by 6 bases and J by 1 base, with 13 bases left in between. The CDR3 protein is CASRWGGASNQPQHF. CDR3 nucleotide sequence: TGTGCCAGCAGGTGGGGGGGGGCGAGCAATCAGCCCCAGCATTTT.

The V gene is TRBV9, the J gene TRBJ2-3; the D gene could be TRBD1 or TRBD2 (6 bases each). The CDR3 has 15 amino acids. V was clipped by 0 bases and J by 4 bases, with 12 bases between them. Germline loops: CDR1 SGDLS, CDR2 YYNGEE. The CDR3 sequence is CASSVARRGADTQYF. The CDR3 coding sequence is TGTGCCAGCAGCGTAGCTAGAAGGGGGGCAGATACGCAGTATTTT.

CDR3 DNA: TGTGCCAGCAGTTTTGGGACATATAGGACCGGGGAGCTGTTTTTT. Amino acid sequence: CASSFGTYRTGELFF. The chain has TRBV28 and TRBJ2-2; a weak D match, TRBD1 (6 bases). V lost 3 bases to trimming and J lost 5 bases, with 13 bases between them. Germline V lookup: CDR1 MDHEN, CDR2 SYDVKM. The CDR3 is made up of 15 amino acids.

V usage is TRBV5-1 and J usage is TRBJ2-3; 9 bases are a match to TRBD2. The CDR3 runs 15 residues. V was clipped by 4 bases and J by 2 bases; unmatched bases: 5. CDR1 SGHRS and CDR2 YFSETQ come from the germline V gene. The CDR3 region is CASSPAGGPTDTQYF. The DNA for the CDR3 is TGCGCCAGCAGCCCAGCGGGAGGACCCACAGATACGCAGTATTTT.

The rearrangement links TRBV19 to TRBJ2-2; 9 bases are a match to TRBD2. There are 17 residues in the CDR3. Germline loops: CDR1 LNHDA, CDR2 SQIVND (reference sequence). V was clipped by 0 bases and J by 2 bases; unmatched bases: 4. CDR3 sequence: CASSIEWGLANTGELFF. DNA for the CDR3: TGTGCCAGTAGTATAGAGTGGGGACTAGCAAACACCGGGGAGCTGTTTTTT.